The clone carrying this T cell receptor (beta chain) was detected many times. A TCRbeta library incorporating unique molecular identifiers was prepared. TCRdb recomputed calls from the PCR reads with MiXCR, one row per CDR3 protein. The sample comprises almost 500,000 distinct CDR3 sequences, roughly 10% of which are singletons, and roughly 2% rests with the top ten. CDR3 length: 13 amino acids. The ends were cut back, 4 bases at V and 8 bases at J, with 12 bases in the middle. Germline-derived CDR1 and CDR2 are MGHDK and SYGVNS. This record belongs to a study of T-cell reconstitution after alpha-beta-depleted transplantation in children.

The sample consisted of PBMCs, taken before TCRalphabeta/CD19-depleted stem cell transplant. The V gene is TRBV25-1, the J gene TRBJ2-1; D is possibly TRBD2 (6 bases). This receptor was identified in a child younger than 10 with inherited bone marrow failure, due to receive a stem cell transplant. This CDR3 is CASSGGGSDEQFF. CDR3 nucleotide sequence: TGTGCCAGCAGTGGGGGAGGCTCGGATGAGCAGTTCTTC. Full variable domain (missing parts from reference TRBV25-1 and TRBJ2-1): EADIYQTPRYLVIGTGKKITLECSQTMGHDKMYWYQQDPGMELHLIHYSYGVNSTEKGDLSSESTVSRIRTEHFPLTLESARPSHTSQYLCASSGGGSDEQFFGPGTRLTVL.